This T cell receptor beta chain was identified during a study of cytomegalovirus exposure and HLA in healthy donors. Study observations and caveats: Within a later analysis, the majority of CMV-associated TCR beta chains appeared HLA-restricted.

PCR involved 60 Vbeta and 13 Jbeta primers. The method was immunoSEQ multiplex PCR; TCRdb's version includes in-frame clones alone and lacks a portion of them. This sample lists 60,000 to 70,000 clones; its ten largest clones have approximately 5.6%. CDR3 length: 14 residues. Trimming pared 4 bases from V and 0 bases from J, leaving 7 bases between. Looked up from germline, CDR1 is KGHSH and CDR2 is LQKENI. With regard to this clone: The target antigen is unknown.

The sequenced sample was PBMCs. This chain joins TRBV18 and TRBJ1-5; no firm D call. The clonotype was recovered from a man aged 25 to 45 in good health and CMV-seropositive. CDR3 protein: CASSLRGSNQPQHF. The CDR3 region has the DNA TGTGCCAGCTCACTTCGAGGTAGCAATCAGCCCCAGCATTTT.